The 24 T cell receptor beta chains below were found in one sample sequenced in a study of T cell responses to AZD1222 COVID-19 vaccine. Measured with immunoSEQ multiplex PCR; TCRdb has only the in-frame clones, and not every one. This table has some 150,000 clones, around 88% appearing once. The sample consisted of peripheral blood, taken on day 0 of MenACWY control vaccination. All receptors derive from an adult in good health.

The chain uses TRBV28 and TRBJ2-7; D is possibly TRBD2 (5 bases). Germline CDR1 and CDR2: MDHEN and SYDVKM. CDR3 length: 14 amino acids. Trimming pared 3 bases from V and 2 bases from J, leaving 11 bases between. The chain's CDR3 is CASSLRLPPYEQYF. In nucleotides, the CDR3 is TGTGCCAGCAGTTTGAGACTACCTCCCTACGAGCAGTACTTC.

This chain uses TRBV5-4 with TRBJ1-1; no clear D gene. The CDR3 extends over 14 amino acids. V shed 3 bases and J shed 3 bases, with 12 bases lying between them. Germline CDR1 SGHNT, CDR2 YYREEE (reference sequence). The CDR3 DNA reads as TGTGCCAGCAGCTCTCCCGGGGAGTACACTGAAGCTTTCTTT. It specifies CASSSPGEYTEAFF.

The CDR3 here is CASSVGRGGDEQFF. CDR3 nucleotide sequence: TGTGCCAGCAGCGTGGGACGGGGGGGCGATGAGCAGTTCTTC. This chain uses TRBV7-2 with TRBJ2-1, with 8 nucleotides matching TRBD2. V lost 5 bases to trimming and J lost 8 bases; unmatched junction nucleotides: 8. The CDR3 consists of 14 residues. CDR1 and CDR2 from the germline V gene are SGHTA and FQGNSA.

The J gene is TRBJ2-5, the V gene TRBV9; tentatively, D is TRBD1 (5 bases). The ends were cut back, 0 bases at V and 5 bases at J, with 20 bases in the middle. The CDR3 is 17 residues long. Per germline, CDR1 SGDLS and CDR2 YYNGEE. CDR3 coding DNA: TGTGCCAGCAGCGTAGGGTCCCTCGACAGCCCCTGGGAGACCCAGTACTTC. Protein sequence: CASSVGSLDSPWETQYF.

CDR3 in amino acids: CASVDRYSNQPQHF. DNA of the CDR3: TGTGCCAGCGTCGACCGGTATAGCAATCAGCCCCAGCATTTT. This chain uses TRBV6-5 with TRBJ1-5; D call uncertain. Trimming removed 8 bases from V and 0 bases from J, with 11 bases in between. Germline V gene lookup returns CDR1 MNHEY and CDR2 SVGAGI. The CDR3 has 14 residues.

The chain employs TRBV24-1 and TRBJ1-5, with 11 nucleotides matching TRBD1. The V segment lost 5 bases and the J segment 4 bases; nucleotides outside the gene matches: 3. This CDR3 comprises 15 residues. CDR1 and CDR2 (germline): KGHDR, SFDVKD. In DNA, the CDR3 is TGTGCCACCAGTGTAGGGACAGGGGGGAATCAGCCCCAGCATTTT. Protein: CATSVGTGGNQPQHF.

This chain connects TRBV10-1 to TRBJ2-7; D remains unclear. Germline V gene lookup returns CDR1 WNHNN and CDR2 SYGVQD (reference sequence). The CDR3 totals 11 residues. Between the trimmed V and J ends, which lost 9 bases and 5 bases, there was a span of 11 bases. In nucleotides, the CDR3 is TGCGCCAGATCAGTAATCCACGAGCAGTACTTC. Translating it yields CARSVIHEQYF.

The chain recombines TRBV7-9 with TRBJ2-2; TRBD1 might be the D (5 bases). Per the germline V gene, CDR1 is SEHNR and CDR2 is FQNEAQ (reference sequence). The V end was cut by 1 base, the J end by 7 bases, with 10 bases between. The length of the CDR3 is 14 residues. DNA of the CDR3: TGTGCCAGCAGCTTAGAAGGGGCAATCGGGGAGCTGTTTTTT. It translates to CASSLEGAIGELFF.

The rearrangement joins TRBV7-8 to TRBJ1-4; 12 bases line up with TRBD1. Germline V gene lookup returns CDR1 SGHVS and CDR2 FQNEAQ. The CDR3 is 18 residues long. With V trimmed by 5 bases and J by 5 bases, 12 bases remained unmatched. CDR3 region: CASSPPRGTGGPNEKLFF. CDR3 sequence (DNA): TGTGCCAGCAGCCCTCCCAGGGGGACAGGGGGCCCCAATGAAAAACTGTTTTTT.

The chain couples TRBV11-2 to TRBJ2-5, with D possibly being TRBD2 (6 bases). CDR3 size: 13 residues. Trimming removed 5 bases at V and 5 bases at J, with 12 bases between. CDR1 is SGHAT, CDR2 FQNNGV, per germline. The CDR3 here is CASSAGLVETQYF. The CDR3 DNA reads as TGTGCCAGCAGCGCGGGACTGGTGGAGACCCAGTACTTC.

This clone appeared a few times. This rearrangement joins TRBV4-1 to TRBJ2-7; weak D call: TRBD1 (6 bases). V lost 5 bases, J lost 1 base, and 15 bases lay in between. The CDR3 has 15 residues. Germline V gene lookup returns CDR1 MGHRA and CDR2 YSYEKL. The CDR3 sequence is CASSSLRDKSYEQYF. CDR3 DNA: TGCGCCAGCAGCTCACTCCGGGACAAGTCCTACGAGCAGTACTTC.

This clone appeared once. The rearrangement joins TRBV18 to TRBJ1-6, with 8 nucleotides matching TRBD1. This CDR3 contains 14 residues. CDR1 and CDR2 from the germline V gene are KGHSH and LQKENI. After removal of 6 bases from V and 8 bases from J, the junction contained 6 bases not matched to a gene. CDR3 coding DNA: TGTGCCAGCTCTCCAGGGGGCGGTGATTCACCCCTCCACTTT. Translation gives CASSPGGGDSPLHF.

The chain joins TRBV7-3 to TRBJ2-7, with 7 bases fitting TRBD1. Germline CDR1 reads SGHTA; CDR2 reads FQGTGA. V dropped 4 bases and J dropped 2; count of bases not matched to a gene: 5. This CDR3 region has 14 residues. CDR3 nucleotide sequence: TGTGCCAGCAGCTCGGGACAGAACGCCTACGAGCAGTACTTC. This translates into CASSSGQNAYEQYF.

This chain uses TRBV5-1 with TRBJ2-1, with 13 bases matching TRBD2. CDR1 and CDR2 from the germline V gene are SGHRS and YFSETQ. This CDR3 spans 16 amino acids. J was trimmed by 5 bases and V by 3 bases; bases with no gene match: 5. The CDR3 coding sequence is TGCGCCAGCAGCTCGGGGGGACTAGCGGGGAACAATGAGCAGTTCTTC. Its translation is CASSSGGLAGNNEQFF.

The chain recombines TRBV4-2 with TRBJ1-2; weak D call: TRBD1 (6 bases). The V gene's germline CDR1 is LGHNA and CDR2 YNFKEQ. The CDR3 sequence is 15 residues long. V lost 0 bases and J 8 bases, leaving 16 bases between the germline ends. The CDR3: CASSQDGGQGRGYTF. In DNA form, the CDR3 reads TGTGCCAGCAGCCAAGACGGGGGACAAGGTCGGGGCTACACCTTC.

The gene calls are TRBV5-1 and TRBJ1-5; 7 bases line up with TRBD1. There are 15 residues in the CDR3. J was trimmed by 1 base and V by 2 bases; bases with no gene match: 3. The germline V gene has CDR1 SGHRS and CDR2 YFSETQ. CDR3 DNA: TGCGCCAGCAGCTTCCAGGGGGACAGCAATCAGCCCCAGCATTTT. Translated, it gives CASSFQGDSNQPQHF.

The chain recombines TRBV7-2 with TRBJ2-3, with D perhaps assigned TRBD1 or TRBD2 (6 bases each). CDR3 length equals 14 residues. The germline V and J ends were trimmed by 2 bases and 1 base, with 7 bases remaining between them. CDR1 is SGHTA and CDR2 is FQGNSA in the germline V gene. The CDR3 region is CASSLRGGTDTQYF. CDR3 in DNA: TGTGCCAGCAGCTTAAGGGGGGGCACAGATACGCAGTATTTT.

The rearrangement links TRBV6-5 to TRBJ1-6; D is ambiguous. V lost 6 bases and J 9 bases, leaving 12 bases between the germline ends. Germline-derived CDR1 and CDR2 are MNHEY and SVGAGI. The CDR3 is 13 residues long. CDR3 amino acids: CASRFRVGSPLHF. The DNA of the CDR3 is TGTGCCAGCAGGTTTAGGGTTGGTTCACCCCTCCACTTT.

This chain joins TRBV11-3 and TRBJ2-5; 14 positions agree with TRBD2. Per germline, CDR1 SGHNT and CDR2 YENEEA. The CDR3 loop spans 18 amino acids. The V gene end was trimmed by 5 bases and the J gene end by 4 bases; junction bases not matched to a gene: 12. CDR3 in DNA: TGTGCCAGCAGCCCATCCCCGGGACTAGCGGGGGCCCTAGAGACCCAGTACTTC. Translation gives CASSPSPGLAGALETQYF.

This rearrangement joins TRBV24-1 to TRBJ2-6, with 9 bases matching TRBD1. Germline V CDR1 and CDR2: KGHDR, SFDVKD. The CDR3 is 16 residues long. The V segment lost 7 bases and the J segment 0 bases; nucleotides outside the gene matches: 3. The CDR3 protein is CATRGTGNSGANVLTF. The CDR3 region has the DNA TGTGCCACCAGAGGGACAGGGAACTCTGGGGCCAACGTCCTGACTTTC.

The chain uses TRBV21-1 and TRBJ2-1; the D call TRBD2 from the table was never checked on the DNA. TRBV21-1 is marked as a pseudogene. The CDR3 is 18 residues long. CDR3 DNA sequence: TGTGCCAGCAGCAAAGTTCGGACTAGCAGCGGAACCTACAATGAGCAGTTCTTC. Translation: CASSKVRTSSGTYNEQFF.

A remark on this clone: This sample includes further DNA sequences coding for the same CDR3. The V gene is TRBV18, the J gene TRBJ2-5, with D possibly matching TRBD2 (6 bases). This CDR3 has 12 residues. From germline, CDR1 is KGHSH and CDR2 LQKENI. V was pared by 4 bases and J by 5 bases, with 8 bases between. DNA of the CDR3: TGTGCCAGCTCACGGGAGGTGGAGACCCAGTACTTC. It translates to CASSREVETQYF.

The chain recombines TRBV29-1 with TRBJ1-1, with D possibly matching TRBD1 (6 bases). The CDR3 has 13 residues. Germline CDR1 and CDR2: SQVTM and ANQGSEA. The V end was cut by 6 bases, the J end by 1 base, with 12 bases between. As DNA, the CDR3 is TGCAGCGTCGGAAGGGACAAGAACACTGAAGCTTTCTTT. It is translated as CSVGRDKNTEAFF.

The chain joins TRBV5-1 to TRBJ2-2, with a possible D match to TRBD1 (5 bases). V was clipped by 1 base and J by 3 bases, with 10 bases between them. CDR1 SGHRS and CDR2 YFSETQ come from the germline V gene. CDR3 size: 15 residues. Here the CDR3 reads CASSLRTPDTGELFF. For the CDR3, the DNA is TGCGCCAGCAGCTTGCGGACACCCGACACCGGGGAGCTGTTTTTT.